This T cell receptor (beta chain) stems from a study of graft-versus-host responses after intestinal transplantation. Study at large: The recipients all started with anti-thymocyte globulin induction and then took tacrolimus and steroids for roughly 3 years.

CDR3 length: 13 residues. Germline V gene lookup returns CDR1 SGHVS and CDR2 FNYEAQ. Trimming stripped 2 bases from V and 2 bases from J, with 6 bases between. Libraries were prepared by immunoSEQ multiplex PCR; TCRdb keeps only in-frame clonotypes and omits some of them. The data show tens of thousands of clones, about 89% seen once. With regard to this clone: Its antigen remains unidentified.

The receptor comes from a human donor who received an intestinal transplant. The V and J genes are TRBV7-6 and TRBJ2-5, with D uncertain. The sample was unstimulated CD8+ T cells sorted from spleen or lymph node cells, taken before intestinal transplant. In nucleotides, the CDR3 is TGTGCCAGCAGCTTAAACTTACAAGAGACCCAGTACTTC. Amino acids: CASSLNLQETQYF.